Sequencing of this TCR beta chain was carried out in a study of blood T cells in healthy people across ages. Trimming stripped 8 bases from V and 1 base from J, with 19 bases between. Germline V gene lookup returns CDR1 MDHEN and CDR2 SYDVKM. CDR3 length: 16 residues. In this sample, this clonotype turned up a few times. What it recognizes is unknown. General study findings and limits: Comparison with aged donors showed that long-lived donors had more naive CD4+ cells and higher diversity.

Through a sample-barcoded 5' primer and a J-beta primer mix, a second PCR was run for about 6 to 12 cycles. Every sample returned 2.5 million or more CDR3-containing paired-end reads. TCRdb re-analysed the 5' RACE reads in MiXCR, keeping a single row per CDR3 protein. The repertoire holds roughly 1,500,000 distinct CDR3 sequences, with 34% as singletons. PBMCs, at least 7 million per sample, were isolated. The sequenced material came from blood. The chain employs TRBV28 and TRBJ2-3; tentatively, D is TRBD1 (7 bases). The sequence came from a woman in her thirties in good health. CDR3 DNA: TGTGCCAGCTGGGGGGCCAGCAGGGGGGGCACAGATACGCAGTATTTT. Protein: CASWGASRGGTDTQYF. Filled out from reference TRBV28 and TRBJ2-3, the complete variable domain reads DVKVTQSSRYLVKRTGEKVFLECVQDMDHENMFWYRQDPGLGLRLIYFSYDVKMKEKGDIPEGYSVSREKKERFSLILESASTNQTSMYLCASWGASRGGTDTQYFGPGTRLTVL.